The clone carrying this T cell receptor beta chain appeared many times. The antigen is unknown. These data originate in a study of neurological immune-mediated disorders. Points from the study as a whole: In HTLV-1-associated myelopathy, TCR clonal expansion was greatest, whereas multiple sclerosis had the least, falling below healthy controls.

PBMCs stored at -80 C, 2 million in total, were the source of the unsorted libraries. The method for making cDNA was 5'RACE, and it used 10-nucleotide random UMIs. Over 160 million TCR-beta sequences from 15-18 subjects were obtained in each sequencing run. TCRdb used MiXCR to reprocess the 5' RACE reads, holding one entry per CDR3 protein. This sample yields some 29,000 distinct CDR3 sequences, of which around 10% are seen a single time; about 5.6% belongs to the top ten. This TCR was sampled from a woman aged 60-70 years in good health. The material sequenced was PBMCs.

CDR3 coding DNA: TGCGCCAGCAGCCAAGATCAGGGGAACTATGGCTACACCTTC. Protein sequence: CASSQDQGNYGYTF. The chain employs TRBV4-1 and TRBJ1-2, with D perhaps TRBD1 (6 bases). Germline V gene sequence: CDR1 MGHRA, CDR2 YSYEKL. With 0 bases removed from V and 2 bases from J, the gap between germline ends came to 7 bases. This CDR3 is built from 14 residues.